The 3 T cell receptor beta chains presented below share a single source sample, sequenced in a study of blood T cell repertoires in COVID-19. Sequenced by immunoSEQ multiplex PCR; TCRdb stores in-frame clones only, minus some. Seen here are 340,000 or so clones, around 83% observed once, and the top ten hold 2.5% to 3.5%. Specimen: peripheral blood. The receptors come from a man aged 30 to 45 with active or convalescent COVID-19.

The V gene is TRBV14, the J gene TRBJ2-4, with 7 bases matching TRBD1. The CDR3 contains 15 residues. The V gene's germline CDR1 is SGHDN and CDR2 FVKESK. J lost 4 bases, V lost 2 bases, and 5 bases had no gene match. CDR3 nucleotide sequence: TGTGCCAGCAGCCAAACAGGGACAGCTAAAAACATTCAGTACTTC. Its translation: CASSQTGTAKNIQYF.

Only one count was recorded for this clone. This sequence joins TRBV6-5 and TRBJ2-3; D gene unclear. Germline CDR1 MNHEY, CDR2 SVGAGI. The CDR3 sequence is 12 residues long. V was shortened by 5 bases and J by 2 bases, with 5 bases between the two germline ends. CDR3 region: CASSPVTDTQYF. The CDR3 coding sequence is TGTGCCAGCAGTCCGGTCACAGATACGCAGTATTTT.

The chain combines TRBV20-1 with TRBJ2-4; 9 bases align to TRBD2. Germline lookup yields CDR1 DFQATT and CDR2 SNEGSKA (reference sequence). The V gene end was trimmed by 3 bases and the J gene end by 7 bases; junction bases not matched to a gene: 10. This CDR3 region has 15 residues. The CDR3, as DNA: TGCAGTGCTAGTGCAACCGGGACTAGCTGGAACATTCAGTACTTC. Translated, it gives CSASATGTSWNIQYF.